This TCR beta chain is from a study of early T cells in non-severe SARS-CoV-2 infection. V was cut by 5 bases and J by 6 bases, with 20 bases left in between. This CDR3 contains 17 residues. One entry per CDR3 protein results from TCRdb running MiXCR on the 5' RACE reads. The data contain about 25,000 distinct CDR3 sequences, approximately 4.8% of them singletons. This clonotype was detected many times. Sequencing input: whole blood. This TCR was sampled from an adult who was a healthcare worker with PCR-confirmed SARS-CoV-2 infection or an uninfected control (not recorded which). The V and J genes are TRBV12-3 or TRBV12-4 and TRBJ1-6; TRBD1 might be the D (6 bases). The CDR3 loop is CASSLRHDRLLNSPLHF. CDR3 DNA sequence: TGTGCCAGCAGTCTTAGACATGACAGGTTGCTTAATTCACCCCTCCACTTT.